These T cell receptor beta chains were read from a single sample in a study of CD8 T cells in Susac syndrome. TCRdb itself ran the immunoSEQ multiplex PCR reads through MiXCR, one entry per CDR3 protein. The table shows some 160,000 distinct CDR3 sequences, with 90% to 95% occurring only once. Sequenced input: CD4+ T cells from PBMCs. These receptors all come from a human donor in good health. CDR3s include the opening cysteine and the closing phenylalanine or tryptophan. A D gene is named only where the DNA matches it firmly. The listing skips clone size in some rows; elsewhere it reads once, few, many or a size class.

CDR3aa: CAWSRENTEAFF
CDR3nt: TGTGCCTGGAGCCGGGAGAACACTGAAGCTTTCTTT
v_gene: TRBV30
j_gene: TRBJ1-1
d_gene: -
abundance: -

CDR3aa: CSARRTGLPDTQYF
CDR3nt: TGCAGTGCCCGGAGGACAGGCCTCCCAGATACGCAGTATTTT
v_gene: TRBV20-1
j_gene: TRBJ2-3
d_gene: TRBD1
abundance: -

CDR3aa: CASSLGRSGELFF
CDR3nt: TGTGCCAGCAGCCTCGGACGATCCGGGGAGCTGTTTTTT
v_gene: TRBV3-1
j_gene: TRBJ2-2
d_gene: -
abundance: -

CDR3aa: CASSGNRGPYEQYF
CDR3nt: TGTGCCAGCAGCGGAAACAGGGGCCCCTACGAGCAGTACTTC
v_gene: TRBV7-2
j_gene: TRBJ2-7
d_gene: TRBD1
abundance: -

CDR3aa: CASTEGLADTQYF
CDR3nt: TGTGCCAGCACGGAGGGGTTGGCAGATACGCAGTATTTT
v_gene: TRBV6-1
j_gene: TRBJ2-3
d_gene: -
abundance: -

CDR3aa: CASGAGVNTEAFF
CDR3nt: TGCGCCAGCGGGGCAGGGGTGAACACTGAAGCTTTCTTT
v_gene: TRBV5-1
j_gene: TRBJ1-1
d_gene: -
abundance: -

CDR3aa: CASRPPRDFRQNLYEQYF
CDR3nt: TGTGCCAGCAGACCCCCCCGGGACTTCCGACAGAACCTCTACGAGCAGTACTTC
v_gene: TRBV6-1
j_gene: TRBJ2-7
d_gene: -
abundance: -

CDR3aa: CASSPHLFAQGPQETQYF
CDR3nt: TGTGCCAGCAGCCCCCACCTTTTCGCGCAGGGGCCTCAAGAGACCCAGTACTTC
v_gene: TRBV13
j_gene: TRBJ2-5
d_gene: -
abundance: -

CDR3aa: CASRYGWPGELFF
CDR3nt: TGTGCCAGTAGATACGGGTGGCCCGGGGAGCTGTTTTTT
v_gene: TRBV19
j_gene: TRBJ2-2
d_gene: -
abundance: -

CDR3aa: CASRGTVYSDTQYF
CDR3nt: TGTGCCAGCAGGGGGACAGTGTATTCAGATACGCAGTATTTT
v_gene: TRBV2
j_gene: TRBJ2-3
d_gene: TRBD1
abundance: -

CDR3aa: CAWSLGSTNTEAFF
CDR3nt: TGTGCCTGGAGTTTGGGCAGCACGAACACTGAAGCTTTCTTT
v_gene: TRBV30
j_gene: TRBJ1-1
d_gene: -
abundance: -

CDR3aa: CSARDIDRAGNTEAFF
CDR3nt: TGCAGTGCTAGAGATATCGACAGGGCGGGGAACACTGAAGCTTTCTTT
v_gene: TRBV20-1
j_gene: TRBJ1-1
d_gene: TRBD1
abundance: -

CDR3aa: CASSQEGGPPGAYEQYF
CDR3nt: TGCGCCAGCAGCCAAGAGGGGGGCCCTCCCGGGGCCTACGAGCAGTACTTC
v_gene: TRBV4-3
j_gene: TRBJ2-7
d_gene: -
abundance: -

CDR3aa: CASRPQGATDTQYF
CDR3nt: TGTGCCAGCAGACCACAGGGGGCCACAGATACGCAGTATTTT
v_gene: TRBV7-9
j_gene: TRBJ2-3
d_gene: TRBD1
abundance: -

CDR3aa: CSVGTSGRYEQYF
CDR3nt: TGCAGCGTTGGGACTAGCGGGAGGTACGAGCAGTACTTC
v_gene: TRBV29-1
j_gene: TRBJ2-7
d_gene: TRBD2
abundance: -

CDR3aa: CASSQDSQGVNTDTQYF
CDR3nt: TGCGCCAGCAGCCAAGATAGTCAGGGGGTTAACACAGATACGCAGTATTTT
v_gene: TRBV4-3
j_gene: TRBJ2-3
d_gene: TRBD1
abundance: -

CDR3aa: CSAYTSGGIPYTDTQYF
CDR3nt: TGCAGCGCATATACTAGCGGGGGGATTCCATACACAGATACGCAGTATTTT
v_gene: TRBV29-1
j_gene: TRBJ2-3
d_gene: TRBD2
abundance: -

CDR3aa: CASSLRGVTQETQYF
CDR3nt: TGTGCCAGCAGCTTGAGGGGGGTCACACAAGAGACCCAGTACTTC
v_gene: TRBV7-9
j_gene: TRBJ2-5
d_gene: -
abundance: -

CDR3aa: CASSIGSRTNRDTQYF
CDR3nt: TGTGCCAGTAGTATCGGGAGCCGGACTAACCGCGATACGCAGTATTTT
v_gene: TRBV19
j_gene: TRBJ2-3
d_gene: -
abundance: once

CDR3aa: CASSTLWDRRTEAFF
CDR3nt: TGTGCCAGCAGCACGCTCTGGGACAGGAGGACTGAAGCTTTCTTT
v_gene: TRBV7-9
j_gene: TRBJ1-1
d_gene: TRBD1
abundance: -

CDR3aa: CATSRDLSSGSHEQFF
CDR3nt: TGTGCCACCAGCAGAGATCTTTCCAGCGGGAGTCATGAGCAGTTCTTC
v_gene: TRBV15
j_gene: TRBJ2-1
d_gene: TRBD2
abundance: -

CDR3aa: CAISVLAGNEQFF
CDR3nt: TGTGCCATCAGTGTACTAGCGGGGAATGAGCAGTTCTTC
v_gene: TRBV10-3
j_gene: TRBJ2-1
d_gene: TRBD2
abundance: -

CDR3aa: CASSQGSGSQQFF
CDR3nt: TGTGCCAGCAGCCAAGGTAGCGGGTCTCAGCAGTTCTTC
v_gene: TRBV3-1
j_gene: TRBJ2-1
d_gene: TRBD2
abundance: -

CDR3aa: CAIGAGNQPQHF
CDR3nt: TGTGCCATCGGGGCAGGCAATCAGCCCCAGCATTTT
v_gene: TRBV10-3
j_gene: TRBJ1-5
d_gene: -
abundance: once

CDR3aa: CASSLAWGGNIQYF
CDR3nt: TGTGCCAGCAGCTTAGCCTGGGGTGGGAACATTCAGTACTTC
v_gene: TRBV7-2
j_gene: TRBJ2-4
d_gene: -
abundance: -

CDR3aa: CASSQGTGIYEQYF
CDR3nt: TGTGCCAGCAGCCAAGGGACAGGGATCTACGAGCAGTACTTC
v_gene: TRBV3-1
j_gene: TRBJ2-7
d_gene: TRBD1
abundance: -

CDR3aa: CASSYQGTYEQYF
CDR3nt: TGTGCCAGCAGTTATCAGGGGACCTACGAGCAGTACTTC
v_gene: TRBV6-5
j_gene: TRBJ2-7
d_gene: -
abundance: -

CDR3aa: CSVEPQGLAVTDTQYF
CDR3nt: TGCAGCGTTGAACCTCAGGGACTAGCGGTCACAGATACGCAGTATTTT
v_gene: TRBV29-1
j_gene: TRBJ2-3
d_gene: TRBD2
abundance: once

CDR3aa: CATKGAPSSYNEQFF
CDR3nt: TGCGCCACCAAAGGGGCACCGAGCTCCTACAATGAGCAGTTCTTC
v_gene: TRBV5-1
j_gene: TRBJ2-1
d_gene: -
abundance: -

CDR3aa: CASSSPNGEETQYF
CDR3nt: TGTGCCAGCAGCTCCCCGAACGGGGAAGAGACCCAGTACTTC
v_gene: TRBV13
j_gene: TRBJ2-5
d_gene: -
abundance: -

CDR3aa: CASSDRGAGQETQYF
CDR3nt: TGTGCCAGCAGTGACAGGGGGGCGGGGCAAGAGACCCAGTACTTC
v_gene: TRBV5-4
j_gene: TRBJ2-5
d_gene: TRBD1
abundance: -

CDR3aa: CASSVETSYEQYF
CDR3nt: TGTGCCAGCAGCGTAGAGACCTCCTACGAGCAGTACTTC
v_gene: TRBV9
j_gene: TRBJ2-7
d_gene: -
abundance: -

CDR3aa: CASSLDPLFTGELFF
CDR3nt: TGCGCCAGCAGCTTGGACCCCCTTTTCACCGGGGAGCTGTTTTTT
v_gene: TRBV5-1
j_gene: TRBJ2-2
d_gene: -
abundance: few

CDR3aa: CASVQGAGETQYF
CDR3nt: TGTGCCAGCGTACAGGGGGCGGGGGAGACCCAGTACTTC
v_gene: TRBV10-3
j_gene: TRBJ2-5
d_gene: TRBD1
abundance: -

CDR3aa: CASILGAYQETQYF
CDR3nt: TGTGCCAGTATCCTAGGGGCATACCAAGAGACCCAGTACTTC
v_gene: TRBV7-2
j_gene: TRBJ2-5
d_gene: -
abundance: -